The entry below describes one TCR beta chain. The CDR3 extends over 12 amino acids. The V and J ends lost 3 bases and 8 bases, in that order; junction bases with no gene match: 2. Germline V gene data show CDR1 as SGHRS and CDR2 as YFSETQ. This sample is drawn from a study of blood T cell repertoires in COVID-19. Study as a whole: COVID-19 samples collected from the United States, Italy and Spain covered acute and convalescent phases. The analysed material was cDNA or gDNA that came from T cells, B-cell-depleted T cells, or PBMCs.

The repertoire was sequenced with immunoSEQ multiplex PCR; TCRdb's copy has only in-frame clones and lacks some. The top ten clones hold roughly 1.5% of a sample with under 150,000 clones, over 70% of them seen once. Sequenced material: peripheral blood. This clonotype originated in a man aged 50-59 years with acute or convalescent COVID-19. The chain joins TRBV5-1 to TRBJ1-1, with TRBD1 matching 9 bases. The DNA of the CDR3 is TGCGCCAGCAGCTATGGGACAGGGGAAGCTTTCTTT. Amino acids: CASSYGTGEAFF.